This TCR beta chain was retrieved from a study of spatial heterogeneity in lung cancer. Study-level results: One measure, the expanded intratumoral alpha and beta TCR count, tracked tumor mutation counts.

In its sample, this clonotype was seen many times. Its antigen is not identified. TCRdb recomputed calls from the 5' RACE reads with MiXCR, one row per CDR3 protein. The sample yields about 15,000 distinct CDR3 sequences, under 7% seen once. The V gene's germline CDR1 is LGHDT and CDR2 YNNKEL (reference sequence). This CDR3 is built from 14 residues. The ends lost 5 bases at V and 10 bases at J; junction bases unmatched: 12. The time point denotes: sample taken at primary tumor resection. The clonotype originates from a male donor with early-stage non-small cell lung cancer. This material consisted of lung tumor tissue, taken at surgery. V usage is TRBV3-1 and J usage is TRBJ2-7; 9 positions agree with TRBD2. CDR3 nucleotide sequence: TGTGCCAGCAGCGTCGAAGCGGGGGGCCACTCCCAGTACTTC. Protein product: CASSVEAGGHSQYF.